This T cell receptor (beta chain) was recorded in a study of siplizumab effects on memory and regulatory T cells. For the study at large: Paired mixed lymphocyte reactions used siplizumab at approximately 0.96 ug/mL or no drug. Study-wide results and caveats: The study found that mappable alloreactive CD4+ clones averaged roughly 70% Treg-derived with siplizumab and 25% to 30% in controls.

In the case of this clone: Its specificity is not known.

The CDR3 spans 14 residues. Germline CDR1 MNHEY, CDR2 SMNVEV (reference sequence). The V end was cut by 5 bases, the J end by 2 bases, with 9 bases between. Here immunoSEQ multiplex PCR was the method, and the copy in TCRdb shows in-frame clones only, minus some. In the table there are around 8,000 clones, about 35% of which are singletons. Kept together in coculture, the mixed lymphocyte reaction cells spent 6 days at 37°C. Investigators stained responder PBMCs with CFSE and stimulator PBMCs with Violet Dye, then mixed them 1:1. The sample taken for sequencing was CFSE-low (dividing) CD8+ T cells sorted from an allogeneic mixed lymphocyte reaction. The V call is TRBV27, the J call TRBJ2-2; D is uncertain. The TCR was taken from a human donor in good health; the cells came from an allogeneic mixed lymphocyte reaction. Written as DNA, the CDR3 is TGTGCCAGCAGTCCATGGGTCAACACCGGGGAGCTGTTTTTT. Protein product: CASSPWVNTGELFF.